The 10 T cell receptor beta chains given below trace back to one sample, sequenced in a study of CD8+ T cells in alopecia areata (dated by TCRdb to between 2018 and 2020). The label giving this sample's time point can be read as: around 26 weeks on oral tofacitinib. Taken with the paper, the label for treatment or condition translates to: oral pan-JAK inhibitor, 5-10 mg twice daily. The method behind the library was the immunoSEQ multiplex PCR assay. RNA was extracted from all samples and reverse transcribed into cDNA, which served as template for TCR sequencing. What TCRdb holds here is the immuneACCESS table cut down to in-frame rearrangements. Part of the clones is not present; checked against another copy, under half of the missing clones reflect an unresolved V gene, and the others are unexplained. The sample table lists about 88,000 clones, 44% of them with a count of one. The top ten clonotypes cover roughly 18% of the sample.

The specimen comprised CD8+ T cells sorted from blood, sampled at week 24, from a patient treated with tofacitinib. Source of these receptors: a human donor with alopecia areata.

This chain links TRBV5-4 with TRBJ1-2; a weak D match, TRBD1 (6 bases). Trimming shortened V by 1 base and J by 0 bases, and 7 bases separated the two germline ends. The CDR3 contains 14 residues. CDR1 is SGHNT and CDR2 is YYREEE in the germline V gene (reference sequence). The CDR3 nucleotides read TGTGCCAGCAGCTTGAGGGGGTCTAACTATGGCTACACCTTC. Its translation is CASSLRGSNYGYTF.

CDR3 loop: CASSVDGTGELNTEAFF. The CDR3, as DNA: TGTGCCAGCAGCGTAGATGGGACAGGGGAATTGAACACTGAAGCTTTCTTT. The chain has TRBV9 and TRBJ1-1, with 10 bases that match TRBD1. Germline CDR1 is SGDLS and CDR2 is YYNGEE. This CDR3 region has 17 residues. J lost 0 bases, V lost 0 bases, and 5 bases had no gene match.

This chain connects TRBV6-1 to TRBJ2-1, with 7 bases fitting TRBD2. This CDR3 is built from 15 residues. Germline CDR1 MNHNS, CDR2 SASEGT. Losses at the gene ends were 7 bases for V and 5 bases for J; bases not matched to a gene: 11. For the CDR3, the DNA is TGTGCCAGCAAGGAAATAGGTCTAGCGGACAATGAGCAGTTCTTC. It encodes CASKEIGLADNEQFF.

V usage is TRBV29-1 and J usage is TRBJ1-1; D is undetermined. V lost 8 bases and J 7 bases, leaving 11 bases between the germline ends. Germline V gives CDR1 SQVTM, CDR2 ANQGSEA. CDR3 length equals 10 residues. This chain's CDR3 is CSSRAGEAFF. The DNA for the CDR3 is TGCAGCTCGCGGGCAGGTGAAGCTTTCTTT.

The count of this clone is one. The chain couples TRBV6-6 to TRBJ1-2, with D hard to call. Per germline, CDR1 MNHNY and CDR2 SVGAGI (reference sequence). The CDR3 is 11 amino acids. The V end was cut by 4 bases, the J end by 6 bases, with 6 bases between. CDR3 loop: CASSWINGYTF. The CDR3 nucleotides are TGTGCCAGCAGTTGGATTAATGGCTACACCTTC.

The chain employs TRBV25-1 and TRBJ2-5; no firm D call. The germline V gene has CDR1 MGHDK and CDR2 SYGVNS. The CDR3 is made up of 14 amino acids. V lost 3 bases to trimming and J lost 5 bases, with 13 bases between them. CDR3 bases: TGTGCCAGCAGTGATATGTCCGTTGAGGAGACCCAGTACTTC. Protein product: CASSDMSVEETQYF.

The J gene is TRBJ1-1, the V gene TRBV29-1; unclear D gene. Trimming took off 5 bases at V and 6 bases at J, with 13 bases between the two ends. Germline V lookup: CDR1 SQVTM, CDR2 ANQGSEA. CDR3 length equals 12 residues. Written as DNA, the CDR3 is TGCAGCGTTTTTTCAGGTGGACCTGAAGCTTTCTTT. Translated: CSVFSGGPEAFF.

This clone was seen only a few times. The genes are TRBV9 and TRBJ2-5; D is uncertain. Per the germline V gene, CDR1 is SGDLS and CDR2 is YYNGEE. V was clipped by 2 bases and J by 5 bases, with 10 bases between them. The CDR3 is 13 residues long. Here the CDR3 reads CASSVPPLETQYF. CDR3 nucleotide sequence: TGTGCCAGCAGCGTCCCCCCCTTGGAGACCCAGTACTTC.

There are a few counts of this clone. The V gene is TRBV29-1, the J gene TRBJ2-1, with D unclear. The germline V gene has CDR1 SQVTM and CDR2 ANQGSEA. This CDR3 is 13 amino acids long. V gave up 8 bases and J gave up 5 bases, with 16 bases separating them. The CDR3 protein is CSPRVYKDNEQFF. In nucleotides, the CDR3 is TGCAGCCCCCGGGTGTACAAAGACAATGAGCAGTTCTTC.

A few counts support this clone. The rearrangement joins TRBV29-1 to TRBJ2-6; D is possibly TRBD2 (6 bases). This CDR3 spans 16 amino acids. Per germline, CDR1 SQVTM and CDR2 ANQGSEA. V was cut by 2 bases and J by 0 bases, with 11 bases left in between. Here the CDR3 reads CSVEKEGSSGANVLTF. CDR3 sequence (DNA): TGCAGCGTTGAAAAGGAGGGTTCCTCTGGGGCCAACGTCCTGACTTTC.